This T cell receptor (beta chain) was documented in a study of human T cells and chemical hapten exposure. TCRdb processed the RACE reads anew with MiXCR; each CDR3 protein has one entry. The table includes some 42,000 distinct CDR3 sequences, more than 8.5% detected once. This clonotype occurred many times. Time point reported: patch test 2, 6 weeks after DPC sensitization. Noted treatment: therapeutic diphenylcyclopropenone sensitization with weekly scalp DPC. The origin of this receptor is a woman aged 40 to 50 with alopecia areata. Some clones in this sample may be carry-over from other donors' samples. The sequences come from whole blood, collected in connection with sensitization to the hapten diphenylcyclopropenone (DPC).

The CDR3 protein is CASSLKGETQYF. CDR3 nucleotide sequence: TGTGCCAGCAGCCTCAAAGGGGAGACCCAGTACTTC. The rearrangement joins TRBV3-1 to TRBJ2-5; no definite D call. This CDR3 spans 12 amino acids. V lost 4 bases and J 5 bases, leaving 8 bases between the germline ends. CDR1 LGHDT and CDR2 YNNKEL come from the germline V gene (reference sequence).